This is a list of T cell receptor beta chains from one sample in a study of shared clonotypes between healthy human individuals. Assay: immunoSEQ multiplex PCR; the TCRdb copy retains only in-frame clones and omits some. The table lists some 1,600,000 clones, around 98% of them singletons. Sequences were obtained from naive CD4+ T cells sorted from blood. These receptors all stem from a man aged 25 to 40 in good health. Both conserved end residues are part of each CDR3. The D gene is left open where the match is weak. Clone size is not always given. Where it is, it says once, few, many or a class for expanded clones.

TGTGCCAGCAGCCAAGGGACTAGCGGAACGGTTGGCACAGATACGCAGTATTTT CASSQGTSGTVGTDTQYF TRBD2 . TRBJ2-3 TRBV14
TGTGCCAGCAGCTATAGTCCCGGGACAGGAGTATTACAAGAGACCCAGTACTTC CASSYSPGTGVLQETQYF TRBD1 . TRBJ2-5 TRBV5-6
TGCGCCAGCAGCTCGACAGTCACTTACAATGAGCAGTTCTTC CASSSTVTYNEQFF . . TRBJ2-1 TRBV5-1
TGTGCCAGCAGCTCGGGGCTAGCCAACTATGAGCAGTTCTTC CASSSGLANYEQFF . . TRBJ2-1 TRBV7-3
TGTGCCAGCAGCTTACAGGGACAGAGCACCTCTCACGGCAAAAATACGCAGTATTTT CASSLQGQSTSHGKNTQYF TRBD1 . TRBJ2-3 TRBV7-2
TGTGCCAGCAGCCCCCTATTAGCGGGGGCCTTTCTAGATGAGCAGTTCTTC CASSPLLAGAFLDEQFF TRBD2 . TRBJ2-1 TRBV9
TGTGCCAGCAGCTCGACGAAGGGACAACCTATCTACGAGCAGTACTTC CASSSTKGQPIYEQYF . . TRBJ2-7 TRBV5-6
TGTGCCAGCAGCCAAGTAGCAGGGGTGGCGGAGGGCTACACCTTC CASSQVAGVAEGYTF . . TRBJ1-2 TRBV4-2
TGTGCCAGCAGTTTCAGCGGGAGACTCCACTTC CASSFSGRLHF TRBD2 once TRBJ2-7 TRBV6-5
TGCGCCAGCAGCTTGGCCTCGGCGGGGTACGAGCAGTACTTC CASSLASAGYEQYF . once TRBJ2-7 TRBV5-1
TGCGCCAGCAGCTTGTGGGGGTCCGCTGGGTCTGGGGCCAACGTCCTGACTTTC CASSLWGSAGSGANVLTF . . TRBJ2-6 TRBV5-1
TGTGCCAGCAGCGTAGTGGGAGCCGGGGAGCTGTTTTTT CASSVVGAGELFF . . TRBJ2-2 TRBV9
TGTGCCAGCAGCTTAGATCCGATCCTCGGAAACACCATATATTTT CASSLDPILGNTIYF . . TRBJ1-3 TRBV7-2
TGTGCCAGCAGTATCCGAAGTTTGGGGACAGGTTCCTACAATGAGCAGTTCTTC CASSIRSLGTGSYNEQFF TRBD1 . TRBJ2-1 TRBV28
TGTGCCAGCAGCTCCGGGACTAGCGCCTACAATGAGCAGTTCTTC CASSSGTSAYNEQFF TRBD2 . TRBJ2-1 TRBV7-3
TGTGCCAGCAGCCGCGACAGGGCCGGGGAGCTGTTTTTT CASSRDRAGELFF TRBD1 . TRBJ2-2 TRBV11-3
TGTGCCAGCAGCCGAGACAGGGTGATCGGGGAGCTGTTTTTT CASSRDRVIGELFF TRBD1 . TRBJ2-2 TRBV27
TGTGCCAGCCCCAATCTGTTCTTC CASPNLFF . . TRBJ2-1 TRBV11-3
TGTGCCAGCAGCTTAGAGCGCGGGACAGTCAAAAACACCATATATTTT CASSLERGTVKNTIYF TRBD1 . TRBJ1-3 TRBV7-9
TGCGCCAGCAGCCCGACGACGGCAACTAATGAAAAACTGTTTTTT CASSPTTATNEKLFF . . TRBJ1-4 TRBV5-1
TGCGCCAGCAGCTTGGCCCCTAATGAGCAGTTCTTC CASSLAPNEQFF . . TRBJ2-1 TRBV5-1
TGTGCCAGCAGCGTATTGACAGTGAGCACAGATACGCAGTATTTT CASSVLTVSTDTQYF . . TRBJ2-3 TRBV9
TGTGCCAGCAGCGACCTCGGGATCGATCAAAACGAGCAGTACTTC CASSDLGIDQNEQYF . once TRBJ2-7 TRBV6-5